This T cell receptor beta chain was observed in a study of spatial heterogeneity in lung cancer. Study summary: Alpha-chain detections were consistently fewer than beta-chain detections among the sequences. Study findings and constraints: For expanded intratumoral alpha and beta TCRs, counts tracked tumor mutation counts.

This clonotype is medium-sized. What it recognizes is unknown. From germline, CDR1 is DFQATT and CDR2 SNEGSKA (reference sequence). The V gene lost 1 base and the J gene lost 10 bases, with 11 bases spanning the gap. CDR3 length: 12 residues. A unique molecular identifier was attached to every TCR cDNA molecule. From the 5' RACE reads, TCRdb called clonotypes with MiXCR, one entry per CDR3 protein. Among approximately 9,400 distinct CDR3 sequences listed, 10% to 15% were seen once. The time point denotes: sample taken at primary tumor resection. V is TRBV20-1 and J is TRBJ1-5; TRBD1 might be the D (5 bases). The sequence derives from a female donor with early-stage non-small cell lung cancer. Sequencing was performed on lung tumor tissue, taken at surgery. CDR3 amino acids: CSARGGSRPQHF. CDR3 bases: TGCAGTGCTAGAGGGGGGTCCCGTCCCCAGCATTTT.